The present T cell receptor beta chain was sequenced within a study of cytomegalovirus exposure and HLA in healthy donors. Germline values: CDR1 MGHDK, CDR2 SYGVNS. V was clipped by 6 bases and J by 7 bases; unmatched bases: 5. The CDR3 runs to 14 residues. This clone was found once. TCRdb's table, derived via immunoSEQ multiplex PCR, lists solely in-frame clones and lacks some. The data contain 250,000 to 400,000 clones, 88% of them seen just once; the ten biggest clones take up around 0.88%. Sequenced input: PBMCs. The origin of this receptor is a man aged 25 to 45 in good health and CMV-seronegative. The chain couples TRBV25-1 to TRBJ1-6; TRBD1 agrees at 8 bases. This chain's CDR3 is CASRGTGENSPLHF. CDR3 nucleotides: TGTGCCAGCAGGGGGACAGGAGAAAATTCACCCCTCCACTTT.